The 32 T cell receptor beta chains below all came from one sample that was sequenced in a study of blood T cell repertoires in COVID-19. The table came from immunoSEQ multiplex PCR; TCRdb's copy has only in-frame clones and leaves some out. The data contain 95,000 to 130,000 clones, about 80% of them seen just once; the ten biggest clones take up less than 9%. The specimen sequenced was peripheral blood. These receptors came from a man between 65 and 85 years old with active or convalescent COVID-19.

Only one count was recorded for this clone. The chain couples TRBV9 to TRBJ2-7; D is perhaps TRBD2 (6 bases). V lost 2 bases and J lost 2, with 11 bases in between. There are 14 residues in the CDR3. The germline gives CDR1 SGDLS, CDR2 YYNGEE. The CDR3 DNA follows: TGTGCCAGCAGCGTGGGCCGGGGGACCTACGAGCAGTACTTC. Translating it yields CASSVGRGTYEQYF. Looking up the rest from reference TRBV9 and TRBJ2-7 gives the full variable domain: DSGVTQTPKHLITATGQRVTLRCSPRSGDLSVYWYQQSLDQGLQFLIQYYNGEERAKGNILERFSAQQFPDLHSELNLSSLELGDSALYFCASSVGRGTYEQYFGPGTRLTVT.

The chain carries TRBV18 and TRBJ1-1, with D unresolved. Germline CDR1 reads KGHSH; CDR2 reads LQKENI. Trimming stripped 3 bases from V and 0 bases from J, with 8 bases between. The CDR3 extends over 14 amino acids. The CDR3 protein is CASSPVSLNTEAFF. CDR3 DNA sequence: TGTGCCAGCTCACCGGTTAGCCTGAACACTGAAGCTTTCTTT. Variable domain in full (rest from reference TRBV18 and TRBJ1-1): NAGVMQNPRHLVRRRGQEARLRCSPMKGHSHVYWYRQLPEEGLKFMVYLQKENIIDESGMPKERFSAEFPKEGPSILRIQQVVRGDSAAYFCASSPVSLNTEAFFGQGTRLTVV.

The V call is TRBV5-1, the J call TRBJ1-4, with 8 nucleotides matching TRBD1. Germline V CDR1 and CDR2: SGHRS, YFSETQ. This CDR3 contains 14 residues. Trimming at V came to 4 bases and at J to 5 bases, leaving 4 bases not matched to a gene. This CDR3 is CASSTDRGNEKLFF. The CDR3 DNA sequence: TGCGCCAGCAGCACAGACAGGGGCAATGAAAAACTGTTTTTT.

Here the CDR3 DNA reads TGTGCCAGCAGTTATGGTCAGGCGAGCACCGGGGAGCTGTTTTTT. This translates into CASSYGQASTGELFF. The V and J genes are TRBV6-5 and TRBJ2-2; D is unclear. The CDR3 is 15 amino acids. V lost 3 bases, J lost 4 bases, and 12 bases lay in between. Germline V gene lookup returns CDR1 MNHEY and CDR2 SVGAGI.

CDR3 loop: CASSMQGGSEAFF. The CDR3 nucleotides read TGTGCCAGTAGTATGCAGGGAGGGTCGGAAGCTTTCTTT. J is TRBJ1-1 and V is TRBV19; tentative D call: TRBD1 (5 bases). The CDR3 is 13 amino acids. Germline V CDR1 and CDR2: LNHDA, SQIVND (reference sequence). V lost 3 bases to trimming and J lost 8 bases, with 13 bases between them.

V is TRBV19 and J is TRBJ1-1; no reliable D call. The CDR3 is made up of 14 amino acids. The germline V gene encodes CDR1 LNHDA and CDR2 SQIVND (reference sequence). V gave up 3 bases and J gave up 4 bases, with 12 bases separating them. The CDR3 loop reads CASSIRPLGTEAFF. In DNA, the CDR3 is TGTGCCAGTAGTATTCGACCGCTAGGCACTGAAGCTTTCTTT.

In its sample, this clone was seen once. V is TRBV10-2 and J is TRBJ2-5, with D possibly matching TRBD1 (5 bases). The germline gives CDR1 WSHSY, CDR2 SAAADI. Deletions cut 0 bases from V and 4 bases from J, with 6 bases between. The CDR3 has 13 residues. The CDR3, as DNA: TGCGCCAGCAGTGAGTCAAGGGGAGAGACCCAGTACTTC. It translates to CASSESRGETQYF.

The chain links TRBV7-2 to TRBJ2-3; weak D call: TRBD2 (5 bases). Germline values: CDR1 SGHTA, CDR2 FQGNSA. With 5 bases removed from V and 10 bases from J, the gap between germline ends came to 19 bases. This CDR3 comprises 14 residues. Written as DNA, the CDR3 is TGTGCCAGCAGCCCGGGAAGTGGGGTCGGGGCGCAGTATTTT. This gives the protein CASSPGSGVGAQYF.

This chain joins TRBV5-6 and TRBJ1-1; TRBD1 agrees at 9 bases. CDR3 length: 16 residues. Germline CDR1 SGHDT, CDR2 YYEEEE. Unmatched junction bases numbered 13, after V lost 5 bases and J lost 5 bases. The CDR3 sequence: CASRPGTGKGWTEAFF. CDR3 bases: TGTGCCAGCAGACCCGGGACAGGGAAAGGATGGACTGAAGCTTTCTTT.

This clone turned up a few times. The chain links TRBV9 to TRBJ2-3; 7 bases fit TRBD2. The CDR3 runs to 15 residues. V trimming: 4 bases; J trimming: 5 bases; junction bases outside the gene matches: 10. CDR1 is SGDLS and CDR2 is YYNGEE in the germline V gene. CDR3 DNA sequence: TGTGCCAGCAGCCCCCTGGGGGGGAAAGTAGATACGCAGTATTTT. Amino acid sequence: CASSPLGGKVDTQYF.

The gene calls are TRBV11-1 and TRBJ1-1; 9 bases match TRBD1. CDR3 length equals 15 residues. The J segment lost 6 bases and the V segment lost 0 bases, leaving 5 bases of the junction unmatched. The germline V gene encodes CDR1 SGHAT and CDR2 FQDESV (reference sequence). The CDR3, as DNA: TGTGCCAGCAGCTTAGCCGACAGGGGGTTCGCTGAAGCTTTCTTT. This sequence encodes CASSLADRGFAEAFF.

The chain couples TRBV5-4 to TRBJ2-2; no firm D call. The CDR3 consists of 16 residues. V was trimmed by 4 bases and J by 0 bases, leaving 13 bases between them. Germline V gives CDR1 SGHNT, CDR2 YYREEE (reference sequence). The DNA for the CDR3 is TGTGCCAGCAGCGGAGAGTTGCGGACGAACACCGGGGAGCTGTTTTTT. Protein sequence: CASSGELRTNTGELFF.

This chain links TRBV3-1 (or the pseudogene TRBV3-2) with TRBJ2-7; TRBD2 aligns across 10 bases. Germline V gene lookup returns CDR1 LGHDT and CDR2 YNNKEL (reference sequence). V lost 5 bases, J lost 3 bases, and 16 bases stayed unmatched. The CDR3 spans 18 residues. CDR3 nucleotide sequence: TGTGCCAGCAGCTCTCTCCAGCCAATAGCGGGAGGTCTCTACGAGCAGTACTTC. Encoded protein: CASSSLQPIAGGLYEQYF.

This sequence joins TRBV5-1 and TRBJ1-1; maybe TRBD1 (5 bases). CDR1 is SGHRS and CDR2 is YFSETQ in the germline V gene. The ends were cut back, 4 bases at V and 6 bases at J, with 19 bases in the middle. There are 15 residues in the CDR3. Here the CDR3 reads CASSSFRVGIAEAFF. The CDR3 coding sequence is TGCGCCAGCAGCAGCTTCAGGGTGGGGATCGCTGAAGCTTTCTTT. Looking up the rest from reference TRBV5-1 and TRBJ1-1 gives the full variable domain: KAGVTQTPRYLIKTRGQQVTLSCSPISGHRSVSWYQQTPGQGLQFLFEYFSETQRNKGNFPGRFSGRQFSNSRSEMNVSTLELGDSALYLCASSSFRVGIAEAFFGQGTRLTVV.

This chain connects TRBV12-5 to TRBJ2-1, with TRBD1 matching 8 bases. This CDR3 comprises 15 residues. Germline CDR1 and CDR2: LGHNT and FRNRAP. With V trimmed by 4 bases and J by 2 bases, 4 bases remained unmatched. This CDR3 is CASGSGQGPYNEQFF. The CDR3 DNA reads as TGTGCTAGTGGTTCCGGACAGGGCCCCTACAATGAGCAGTTCTTC.

The chain carries TRBV2 and TRBJ1-1; D call uncertain. This CDR3 comprises 12 residues. Between the trimmed V and J ends, which lost 10 bases and 7 bases, there was a span of 16 bases. CDR1 and CDR2 from the germline V gene are SNHLY and FYNNEI. The CDR3 nucleotides read TGTGCCACCACTCAGGCAGCGGGTGAAGCTTTCTTT. It specifies CATTQAAGEAFF.

The V call is TRBV24-1, the J call TRBJ2-2; unclear D gene. V was cut by 5 bases and J by 7 bases, with 13 bases left in between. The V gene's germline CDR1 is KGHDR and CDR2 SFDVKD. The CDR3 contains 14 residues. CDR3 region: CATSGQNFVGELFF. The CDR3 region has the DNA TGTGCCACCAGTGGGCAGAATTTTGTCGGGGAGCTGTTTTTT.

The rearrangement joins TRBV28 to TRBJ1-2; no reliable D call. In germline, CDR1 is MDHEN, CDR2 SYDVKM. The CDR3 length is 15 residues. Trimming pared 5 bases from V and 0 bases from J, leaving 13 bases between. The DNA for the CDR3 is TGTGCCAGCAGTAGTACCGGGTTCACTAACTATGGCTACACCTTC. This sequence encodes CASSSTGFTNYGYTF.

This clone was seen only once. The genes are TRBV12-3 or TRBV12-4 and TRBJ1-5; weak D call: TRBD1 (5 bases). The CDR3 has 13 amino acids. With 6 bases removed from V and 9 bases from J, the gap between germline ends came to 15 bases. CDR3 amino acids: CASRRDGMGPQHF. CDR3 nucleotides: TGTGCCAGCAGGCGGGACGGCATGGGGCCCCAGCATTTT.

The rearrangement links TRBV6-8 to TRBJ2-3, with 10 bases identical to TRBD2. Unmatched junction bases numbered 6, after V lost 4 bases and J lost 2 bases. Germline CDR1 reads MNHGY; CDR2 reads SAAAGT. The CDR3 is made up of 16 amino acids. Here the CDR3 reads CASSLTGTSATDTQYF. CDR3 bases: TGTGCCAGCAGTTTGACCGGGACTAGCGCCACAGATACGCAGTATTTT.

CDR3 region: CASRETGVVGELFF. In DNA form, the CDR3 reads TGCGCCAGCAGGGAGACAGGGGTGGTCGGGGAGCTGTTTTTT. The V gene is TRBV10-2, the J gene TRBJ2-2, with 8 bases aligning to TRBD1. The CDR3 sequence is 14 residues long. J was trimmed by 7 bases and V by 6 bases; bases with no gene match: 7. Germline V gene data show CDR1 as WSHSY and CDR2 as SAAADI.

The rearrangement uses TRBV2 and TRBJ2-5, with D tentatively TRBD2 (5 bases). Between the trimmed V and J ends, which lost 3 bases and 3 bases, there was a span of 14 bases. This CDR3 region has 15 residues. Germline V gene data show CDR1 as SNHLY and CDR2 as FYNNEI. CDR3 nucleotide sequence: TGTGCCAGCAGTGACCGGGGAAGGCTAGAAGAGACCCAGTACTTC. Translating it yields CASSDRGRLEETQYF.

This chain joins TRBV11-3 and TRBJ2-1; the D is unclear. Trimming shortened V by 1 base and J by 7 bases, and 8 bases separated the two germline ends. Germline lookup yields CDR1 SGHNT and CDR2 YENEEA. The CDR3 is made up of 13 amino acids. CDR3 residues: CASSLGLENEQFF. In DNA form, the CDR3 reads TGTGCCAGCAGCTTAGGATTGGAGAATGAGCAGTTCTTC.

This clone has only a few counts. The chain's CDR3 is CASSYSRDNNEQFF. The CDR3 DNA reads as TGTGCCAGCAGTTACTCGCGTGATAACAATGAGCAGTTCTTC. This rearrangement joins TRBV6-5 to TRBJ2-1, with unresolved D. The V and J ends lost 0 bases and 5 bases respectively, with 8 bases between them. Germline V gene data show CDR1 as MNHEY and CDR2 as SVGAGI. This CDR3 spans 14 amino acids.

CDR3 in DNA: TGTGCCAGCGCCTCAGGGGAATCTGGGGCCAACGTCCTGACTTTC. It translates to CASASGESGANVLTF. This rearrangement joins TRBV27 to TRBJ2-6; weak D call: TRBD1 (6 bases). Trimming left V 8 bases short and J 1 base short, with 12 bases between. From germline, CDR1 is MNHEY and CDR2 SMNVEV (reference sequence). This CDR3 spans 15 amino acids.

The chain carries TRBV18 and TRBJ2-5; 7 nucleotides line up with TRBD1. The CDR3 runs 14 residues. J was trimmed by 5 bases and V by 8 bases; bases with no gene match: 11. Germline CDR1 KGHSH, CDR2 LQKENI. CDR3 nucleotides: TGTGCCAGCACTCAACGAACAGGGGAGGAGACCCAGTACTTC. Translation: CASTQRTGEETQYF.

This chain uses TRBV5-1 with TRBJ2-3, with 10 bases aligning to TRBD2. Trimming removed 4 bases from V and 2 bases from J; junction bases left unmatched: 10. This CDR3 region has 17 residues. The V gene's germline CDR1 is SGHRS and CDR2 YFSETQ. DNA of the CDR3: TGCGCCAGCAGCCTACGAGCGGGGGGGATCCTCACAGATACGCAGTATTTT. As protein: CASSLRAGGILTDTQYF.

This clone was seen ten or more times. The chain employs TRBV28 and TRBJ1-1; maybe TRBD1 (5 bases). The V end lost 1 base, the J end lost 11 bases, and 17 bases lay between the germline ends. CDR3 size: 14 residues. Germline V gene data show CDR1 as MDHEN and CDR2 as SYDVKM. The DNA for the CDR3 is TGTGCCAGCAGTTTATTGGGAACAGGAGGGGACGCTTTCTTT. Amino acid sequence: CASSLLGTGGDAFF.

The chain links TRBV4-2 to TRBJ2-1, with 7 positions matching TRBD1. After removal of 2 bases from V and 0 bases from J, the junction contained 7 bases not matched to a gene. CDR1 is LGHNA, CDR2 YNFKEQ, per germline. The CDR3 totals 17 residues. CDR3 sequence reads: CASSQSGTVSSYNEQFF. CDR3 bases: TGTGCCAGCAGCCAATCGGGGACAGTGAGCTCCTACAATGAGCAGTTCTTC.

The chain employs TRBV4-3 and TRBJ1-6; the D gene is possibly TRBD1 (5 bases). Per germline, CDR1 LGHNA and CDR2 YSLEER. Trimming shortened V by 4 bases and J by 7 bases, and 8 bases separated the two germline ends. CDR3 length equals 13 residues. CDR3 DNA: TGCGCCAGCAGCCCTGGGGGGAATTCACCCCTCCACTTT. Protein sequence: CASSPGGNSPLHF.

The chain employs TRBV27 and TRBJ2-3; D possibly corresponds to TRBD1 (6 bases). Germline V CDR1 and CDR2: MNHEY, SMNVEV (reference sequence). The CDR3 spans 15 residues. Trimming cost V 3 bases and J 2 bases, with 12 bases left between them. The CDR3 coding sequence is TGTGCCAGCAGTTTCCGACAGGTGCCCACAGATACGCAGTATTTT. Translated: CASSFRQVPTDTQYF.

This chain joins TRBV7-2 and TRBJ1-2; 7 nucleotides agree with TRBD1. Germline CDR1 and CDR2: SGHTA and FQGNSA. Unmatched junction bases numbered 11, after V lost 5 bases and J lost 5 bases. The CDR3 totals 15 residues. The CDR3 protein is CASSLSRGRLYGYTF. The CDR3 DNA sequence: TGTGCCAGCAGCCTATCAAGGGGGCGCCTTTATGGCTACACCTTC.